This is a list of T cell receptor beta chains from one sample in a study of PD-1 blockade in classical Hodgkin lymphoma. The table came from immunoSEQ multiplex PCR; TCRdb's copy has only in-frame clones and leaves some out. The repertoire has about 24,000 clones, roughly 84% of them found once; the top ten carry over 1.5%. This specimen was CD4+ T cells from blood, taken at baseline. The receptors originated from a human donor with classical Hodgkin lymphoma. Each CDR3 is given with its conserved first and last residue. The D gene is left open where the match is weak. The size field is filled for only some rows; it gives once, few, many or a size class.

v_call	j_call	clone_size	d_call	cdr3_nt	cdr3_aa
TRBV2	TRBJ1-2	NA	NA	TGTGCCAGCAGTCAACAGGGTTTCTATGGCTACACCTTC	CASSQQGFYGYTF
TRBV29-1	TRBJ2-1	once	TRBD2	TGCAGCGTTGCTCTAGGACTAGCCATTTTAAGCAATGAGCAGTTCTTC	CSVALGLAILSNEQFF
TRBV6-5	TRBJ1-5	NA	TRBD1	TGTGCCAGCAGTTACTCGGGACAGGGAGGACAGCCCCAGCATTTT	CASSYSGQGGQPQHF
TRBV2	TRBJ1-5	NA	NA	TGTGCCAGCGAAAGGGGGAGTCAGCCCCAGCATTTT	CASERGSQPQHF
TRBV7-9	TRBJ2-2	NA	TRBD2	TGTGCCAGCAGCTTGTTTGTTGGGACTAGCATCTCCGGGGAGCTGTTTTTT	CASSLFVGTSISGELFF
TRBV7-2	TRBJ1-6	NA	TRBD1	TGTGCCAGCAGCCGAGACAGGGTCGAGAATTCACCCCTCCACTTT	CASSRDRVENSPLHF
TRBV7-3	TRBJ1-2	NA	TRBD1	TGTGCCAGCAGCCCCGGGACAGGGGTTGGTGGCTACACCTTC	CASSPGTGVGGYTF
TRBV12-5	TRBJ2-5	NA	TRBD2	TGTGCTAGTGGGTTGAACGGGGGGGCTCAGCAGTACTTC	CASGLNGGAQQYF
TRBV15	TRBJ2-6	NA	NA	TGTGCCACCAGCGGGCCTCCCTCCTCTGGGGCCAACGTCCTGACTTTC	CATSGPPSSGANVLTF
TRBV2	TRBJ1-6	few	NA	TGTGCCGGCCAAGAGGATCCTAATTCACCCCTCCACTTT	CAGQEDPNSPLHF
TRBV4-2	TRBJ2-1	once	NA	TGTGCCAGCAGCCAAGGGGAGACTAGTCTAAGGATCTTC	CASSQGETSLRIF
TRBV7-2	TRBJ2-5	NA	NA	TGTGCCAGCAGCTCCTCCTGGGGACGGGGGGCCCCCATGGCCCAGTACTTC	CASSSSWGRGAPMAQYF
TRBV6-1	TRBJ1-2	NA	TRBD1	TGTGCCAGCAGTGGGGGGGACAGTATCTCCTATGGCTACACCTTC	CASSGGDSISYGYTF
TRBV5-1	TRBJ1-5	NA	NA	TGCGCCAGCAGCTTGATGGGGACGGGGAATCAGCCCCAGCATTTT	CASSLMGTGNQPQHF
TRBV28	TRBJ1-4	NA	NA	TGTGCCAGCAGGACAACAACTAATGAAAAACTGTTTTTT	CASRTTTNEKLFF
TRBV7-9	TRBJ1-5	NA	NA	TGTGCCAGCAGCTCTCCAACAGGGCCCCAGCATTTT	CASSSPTGPQHF
TRBV2	TRBJ1-5	NA	NA	TGTGCCAGCAGTGTAGCGGACAGTCGCAAGCCCCAGCATTTT	CASSVADSRKPQHF
TRBV7-8	TRBJ2-7	NA	NA	TGTGCCAGCAGCTTAGCGCGTTTTGAAAGGGTACACGAGCAGTACTTC	CASSLARFERVHEQYF
TRBV5-4	TRBJ2-7	NA	NA	TGTGCCAGCAGCGTCGACGTTTACGAGCAGTACTTC	CASSVDVYEQYF
TRBV30	TRBJ2-7	few	NA	TGTGCCTGGAGTAAAGGGCCCTACGAGCAGTACTTC	CAWSKGPYEQYF
TRBV6-6	TRBJ1-2	few	TRBD1	TGTGCCAGCAGCCAGGGGGCGGGTGGCTACACCTTC	CASSQGAGGYTF
TRBV6-6	TRBJ1-1	NA	TRBD1	TGTGCCAGCAGTAACCCAGGGGGCTCTGAAGCTTTCTTT	CASSNPGGSEAFF
TRBV4-3	TRBJ1-2	NA	NA	TGCGCCAGCAGCCAAGTAGCCAGGGAGGACTATGGCTACACCTTC	CASSQVAREDYGYTF
TRBV11-3	TRBJ2-2	NA	NA	TGTGCCAGCAGCTTATACGGCACGACGAACACCGGGGAGCTGTTTTTT	CASSLYGTTNTGELFF
TRBV7-2	TRBJ2-7	NA	NA	TGTGCCAGCAGCCCCCCTGCAGGGGCCGCCTACGAGCAGTACTTC	CASSPPAGAAYEQYF
TRBV7-8	TRBJ2-5	NA	TRBD2	TGTGCCAGCAGCTTAGGGGGACTAGCGGGGACCCAAGAGACCCAGTACTTC	CASSLGGLAGTQETQYF
TRBV11-1	TRBJ1-1	NA	NA	TGTGCCAGCAGCAGGAGACCCGGTGGGACTGAAGCTTTCTTT	CASSRRPGGTEAFF
TRBV5-1	TRBJ2-7	NA	NA	TGCGCCAGCAGACTAGTAACCTCCTACGAGCAGTACTTC	CASRLVTSYEQYF
TRBV4-3	TRBJ1-3	NA	NA	TGCGCCAGCAGCCAAGATTCGGCCGGGTCTGGAAACACCATATATTTT	CASSQDSAGSGNTIYF
TRBV7-2	TRBJ1-3	NA	NA	TGTGCCAGCAGCCCCCTGGTTACCTCTGGAAACACCATATATTTT	CASSPLVTSGNTIYF
TRBV7-6	TRBJ1-3	NA	NA	TGTGCCAGCAGCTGGGGAGACTCTGGAAACACCATATATTTT	CASSWGDSGNTIYF